Presented here are 2 T cell receptor beta chains from one specimen sequenced in a study of cytomegalovirus exposure and HLA in healthy donors. PCR amplification relied on 60 Vbeta primers (plus 13 Jbeta primers). Sequencing was performed with immunoSEQ multiplex PCR; in TCRdb, only in-frame clones are kept and a portion is missing. The data show about 97,000 clones, roughly 60% seen once. Sample: PBMCs. The receptors stem from a human donor in good health.

This chain joins TRBV19 and TRBJ1-4, with 7 bases that match TRBD1. This CDR3 region has 14 residues. CDR1 and CDR2 from the germline V gene are LNHDA and SQIVND (reference sequence). The V gene end was trimmed by 5 bases and the J gene end by 5 bases; junction bases not matched to a gene: 5. The CDR3, as DNA: TGTGCCAGTAGTGATACAGGGGCCAATGAAAAACTGTTTTTT. This gives the protein CASSDTGANEKLFF.

This clone was seen a handful of times. The chain carries TRBV28 and TRBJ1-3, with TRBD1 as a possible D gene (6 bases). The V gene's germline CDR1 is MDHEN and CDR2 SYDVKM. V lost 6 bases and J 2 bases, leaving 20 bases between the germline ends. The CDR3 length is 17 residues. The CDR3 DNA reads TGTGCCAGCAGACTCAGACAGGTTAGCCACCCTGGAAACACCATATATTTT. Its protein is CASRLRQVSHPGNTIYF.